This T cell receptor beta chain was profiled in a study of blood T cell repertoires in COVID-19. The wider study: Sites in the United States, Italy and Spain provided acute and convalescent COVID-19 samples. PBMCs, B-cell-depleted T cells, or T cells provided the cDNA or gDNA that made up the material.

Original processing notes: Amplification with reference gene primers provided the estimates of nucleated cell counts. TCRdb keeps only in-frame clones here, not all; method: immunoSEQ multiplex PCR. The V and J calls and the clone size are those of that table, but D and trimming were determined from the DNA. This sample yields more than 100,000 clones, of which about two thirds are seen a single time; more than 0.8% belongs to the top ten. Germline loops: CDR1 SGHTS, CDR2 YDEGEE. V was pared by 2 bases and J by 1 base, with 9 bases of the junction left unmatched. This CDR3 has 17 amino acids. J is TRBJ2-5 and V is TRBV5-8; 9 bases align to TRBD1. Sequenced: peripheral blood. This TCR was sampled from a human donor with acute or convalescent COVID-19. The donor label of this sample is uncertain. The CDR3 protein is CASSFDRGVIRQETQYF. The CDR3 DNA reads TGTGCCAGCAGCTTCGACAGGGGGGTTATTCGCCAAGAGACCCAGTACTTC. The full variable domain, its missing parts supplied by reference TRBV5-8 and TRBJ2-5, is EAGVTQSPTHLIKTRGQQATLRCSPISGHTSVYWYQQALGLGLQFLLWYDEGEERNRGNFPPRFSGRQFPNYSSELNVNALELEDSALYLCASSFDRGVIRQETQYFGPGTRLLVL.